These T cell receptor beta chains were read from a single sample in a study of OX40 agonist ivuxolimab in advanced cancers. Some clones are missing from TCRdb's copy, which holds only in-frame ones; the method was immunoSEQ multiplex PCR. This table holds over 45,000 clones, approximately 90% found once. The sample consisted of CD4+ or CD8+ T cells sorted from blood, taken in a trial of the OX40 agonist ivuxolimab. All receptors derive from an adult with an advanced solid tumor such as melanoma, head and neck, liver or kidney cancer. The CDR3 runs from the conserved cysteine through the conserved F or W. D genes are given only for firm matches. Size tells how often a clone was seen (once, few, many) or the class of an expanded clone, and some rows leave it out.

j_gene	d_gene	abundance	v_gene	CDR3aa	CDR3nt
TRBJ1-4	.	.	TRBV14	CASSRSRFEKLFF	TGTGCCAGCAGCCGGTCAAGGTTTGAAAAACTGTTTTTT
TRBJ2-7	TRBD1	.	TRBV9	CASSAGQGASDEQYF	TGTGCCAGCAGCGCCGGACAGGGGGCCTCGGACGAGCAGTACTTC
TRBJ1-5	TRBD1	.	TRBV19	CASSIDSPGQLYSNQPQHF	TGTGCCAGTAGTATAGATTCCCCGGGACAGCTCTATAGCAATCAGCCCCAGCATTTT
TRBJ2-7	.	.	TRBV5-1	CASSPDKKDYEQYF	TGCGCCAGCAGCCCGGACAAAAAGGACTACGAGCAGTACTTC
TRBJ1-1	.	.	TRBV28	CASSLWAGNTEAFF	TGTGCCAGCAGTTTATGGGCAGGGAACACTGAAGCTTTCTTT
TRBJ2-1	TRBD2	.	TRBV2	CARRREIYNEQFF	TGCGCCAGACGGCGGGAGATCTACAATGAGCAGTTCTTC
TRBJ2-7	.	.	TRBV6-5	CASSYQGLGYEQYF	TGTGCCAGCAGTTACCAGGGGCTTGGGTACGAGCAGTACTTC
TRBJ2-7	.	.	TRBV27	CASSDGRYYEQYF	TGTGCCAGCAGTGACGGGCGATACTACGAGCAGTACTTC
TRBJ2-1	.	.	TRBV6-1	CASSLGRPLYNEQFF	TGTGCCAGCAGTCTGGGCAGACCTCTTTACAATGAGCAGTTCTTC
TRBJ1-5	.	.	TRBV27	CASRQGRGWNQPQHF	TGTGCCAGCCGCCAGGGGCGGGGCTGGAATCAGCCCCAGCATTTT
TRBJ2-1	TRBD2	.	TRBV19	CASSIGLADLNNEQFF	TGTGCCAGTAGTATTGGCCTAGCGGACCTCAACAATGAGCAGTTCTTC
TRBJ1-1	.	.	TRBV6-6	CASSYSRDMNTEAFF	TGTGCCAGCAGTTACTCAAGAGACATGAACACTGAAGCTTTCTTT
TRBJ1-6	.	once	TRBV5-6	CASSLANSPLHF	TGTGCCAGCAGCCTCGCGAATTCACCCCTCCACTTT
TRBJ2-7	.	.	TRBV11-2	CASSFLGTSYEQYF	TGTGCCAGCAGCTTTTTGGGCACCTCCTACGAGCAGTACTTC
TRBJ2-7	.	few	TRBV19	CASTPGPGGPVYEQYF	TGTGCCAGTACCCCGGGACCTGGGGGTCCAGTGTACGAGCAGTACTTC
TRBJ2-7	.	.	TRBV19	CASSMSALYEQYF	TGTGCCAGTAGTATGTCGGCCCTCTACGAGCAGTACTTC
TRBJ2-1	.	few	TRBV19	CASNEGLGYNEQFF	TGTGCCAGTAATGAGGGGCTCGGCTACAATGAGCAGTTCTTC
TRBJ1-1	TRBD1	.	TRBV5-4	CASSEGQGNTEAFF	TGTGCCAGCAGCGAGGGACAGGGGAACACTGAAGCTTTCTTT
TRBJ2-7	.	.	TRBV18	CASSPTLGQRSYEQYF	TGTGCCAGCTCACCAACGTTGGGTCAGCGATCCTACGAGCAGTACTTC
TRBJ2-7	.	.	TRBV28	CASSLESSYEQYF	TGTGCCAGCAGTTTAGAGTCGTCCTACGAGCAGTACTTC
TRBJ2-2	TRBD1	.	TRBV27	CASRDRANTGELFF	TGTGCCAGCAGAGACAGGGCGAACACCGGGGAGCTGTTTTTT
TRBJ2-5	TRBD2	.	TRBV7-2	CASSFGTSGRETQYF	TGTGCCAGCAGCTTCGGGACTAGCGGGAGGGAGACCCAGTACTTC
TRBJ2-7	.	once	TRBV5-1	CASSFLARESDEQYF	TGCGCCAGCAGCTTCCTCGCCAGGGAGTCAGACGAGCAGTACTTC
TRBJ1-5	.	few	TRBV7-6	CASSLALDKSNQPQHF	TGTGCCAGCAGCTTAGCGCTTGACAAGAGTAATCAGCCCCAGCATTTT
TRBJ2-1	.	.	TRBV12-5	CASGLTETRIPRNEQFF	TGTGCTAGTGGTTTGACCGAGACCCGAATTCCGAGGAATGAGCAGTTCTTC
TRBJ2-7	TRBD2	.	TRBV7-9	CASSQEGRAYEQYF	TGTGCCAGCAGCCAGGAGGGGAGGGCCTACGAGCAGTACTTC
TRBJ1-5	.	once	TRBV5-6	CASSFGGGQPQHF	TGTGCCAGCAGCTTTGGCGGGGGTCAGCCCCAGCATTTT
TRBJ1-5	.	.	TRBV27	CASSPRGPSVQPQHF	TGTGCCAGCAGCCCTCGGGGGCCGAGTGTTCAGCCCCAGCATTTT
TRBJ2-7	.	.	TRBV5-1	CASSSSDLGAAEQYF	TGCGCCAGCAGCTCCTCCGACCTCGGGGCAGCCGAGCAGTACTTC
TRBJ2-1	.	.	TRBV27	CASSLSGGEVNNEQFF	TGTGCCAGCAGTTTAAGTGGGGGAGAAGTGAACAATGAGCAGTTCTTC
TRBJ2-3	.	.	TRBV7-9	CASSLGSFSTDTQYF	TGTGCCAGCAGCTTAGGATCGTTCAGCACAGATACGCAGTATTTT
TRBJ1-2	TRBD1	.	TRBV16	CASSPDRALYGYTF	TGTGCCAGCAGCCCCGACAGGGCCCTATATGGCTACACCTTC
TRBJ2-7	.	.	TRBV11-2	CASSRLAYEQYF	TGTGCCAGCAGCCGACTAGCCTACGAGCAGTACTTC
TRBJ1-6	TRBD1	.	TRBV5-6	CASSQGTDSSYNSPLHF	TGTGCCAGCAGCCAAGGGACAGATAGCTCCTATAATTCACCCCTCCACTTT
TRBJ2-7	.	.	TRBV27	CASTIGPGVYEQYF	TGTGCCAGCACCATTGGTCCAGGGGTCTACGAGCAGTACTTC
TRBJ2-7	.	.	TRBV29-1	CSVSLPPAGDEQYF	TGCAGCGTTTCCCTCCCTCCGGCAGGGGACGAGCAGTACTTC
TRBJ1-4	.	once	TRBV4-1	CASTPSKYQTEKLFF	TGCGCCAGCACGCCCTCGAAATACCAGACTGAAAAACTGTTTTTT
TRBJ2-7	.	medium-sized	TRBV19	CASSIGGQGHEQYF	TGTGCCAGTAGTATAGGAGGCCAAGGCCACGAGCAGTACTTC
TRBJ1-1	.	.	TRBV11-2	CASSDWQHTEAFF	TGTGCCAGCAGCGACTGGCAGCACACTGAAGCTTTCTTT
TRBJ2-7	TRBD2	.	TRBV6-5	CASSYSSGRISYEQYF	TGTGCCAGCAGTTACTCTAGCGGGAGGATCTCCTACGAGCAGTACTTC